The 32 T cell receptor beta chains below were found in one sample sequenced in a study of blood T cell repertoires in COVID-19. The repertoire was sequenced with immunoSEQ multiplex PCR; TCRdb's copy has only in-frame clones and lacks some. The repertoire has 200,000 to 300,000 clones, 80% to 85% of them found once; the top ten carry 9.5% to 15%. What was sequenced was peripheral blood. These receptors all come from a woman in her sixties or seventies with active or convalescent COVID-19.

The rearrangement links TRBV5-4 to TRBJ1-1; D is possibly TRBD1 (5 bases). The CDR3 totals 13 residues. CDR1 and CDR2 (germline): SGHNT, YYREEE (reference sequence). V was shortened by 2 bases and J by 8 bases, with 13 bases between the two germline ends. The CDR3 loop reads CASSLGEKREAFF. The CDR3 bases are TGTGCCAGCAGCTTAGGGGAAAAGAGGGAAGCTTTCTTT.

The CDR3 spells CASSYSLAGAKETQYF. CDR3 in DNA: TGTGCCAGCAGTTACTCACTAGCGGGGGCAAAAGAGACCCAGTACTTC. The chain employs TRBV6-2 or TRBV6-3 and TRBJ2-5; 11 nucleotides match TRBD2. The CDR3 totals 16 residues. J lost 3 bases, V lost 0 bases, and 3 bases had no gene match. In germline, CDR1 is MNHEY, CDR2 SVGEGT.

The gene calls are TRBV6-6 and TRBJ1-1; 7 bases fit TRBD1. This CDR3 spans 13 amino acids. CDR1 is MNHNY, CDR2 SVGAGI, per germline (reference sequence). J gave up 3 bases and V 5 bases, and 3 bases lay outside the gene matches. The CDR3 DNA follows: TGTGCCAGCAGTAGGACAGGTGACACTGAAGCTTTCTTT. Protein: CASSRTGDTEAFF.

The chain combines TRBV5-1 with TRBJ1-2, with D perhaps matching TRBD1 (6 bases). The ends were cut back, 0 bases at V and 6 bases at J, with 9 bases in the middle. CDR1 is SGHRS and CDR2 is YFSETQ in the germline V gene. The length of the CDR3 is 13 residues. The CDR3 here is CASSLVAGDGYTF. Written as DNA, the CDR3 is TGCGCCAGCAGCTTGGTGGCAGGGGATGGCTACACCTTC.

About this clone: This sample also contains other DNA sequences that code for the same CDR3. The V call is TRBV9, the J call TRBJ1-2; no definite D call. CDR1 SGDLS and CDR2 YYNGEE come from the germline V gene. V was cut by 5 bases and J by 0 bases, with 2 bases left in between. This CDR3 spans 11 amino acids. The CDR3 protein is CASSTNYGYTF. The CDR3 DNA reads TGTGCCAGCAGTACTAACTATGGCTACACCTTC.

This CDR3 reads CASTPPTGIQETQYF. In DNA form, the CDR3 reads TGTGCCAGCACCCCGCCGACAGGAATCCAAGAGACCCAGTACTTC. The chain employs TRBV21-1 and TRBJ2-5; the table's D call of TRBD1 was not tested on the DNA. TRBV21-1 is shown as a pseudogene. CDR3 length equals 15 residues.

This chain connects TRBV19 to TRBJ2-6, with a tentative D call TRBD1 (6 bases). Deletions cut 5 bases from V and 2 bases from J, with 10 bases between. The CDR3 spans 15 residues. CDR1 LNHDA and CDR2 SQIVND come from the germline V gene (reference sequence). The chain's CDR3 is CASSAGTTGANVLTF. CDR3 bases: TGTGCCAGTAGTGCTGGGACAACTGGGGCCAACGTCCTGACTTTC.

In its sample, this clone was seen many times. This chain joins TRBV11-1 and TRBJ2-1; D possibly corresponds to TRBD1 (6 bases). Germline V gene data show CDR1 as SGHAT and CDR2 as FQDESV (reference sequence). Trimming took 3 bases from V and 5 from J, leaving 8 bases between them. The CDR3 has 13 residues. The chain's CDR3 is CASSFSGDNEQFF. The CDR3 nucleotides read TGTGCCAGCAGCTTCTCAGGGGACAATGAGCAGTTCTTC.

The CDR3 is CASKLTSVGETQYF. In nucleotides, the CDR3 is TGTGCCAGCAAATTGACTAGCGTAGGAGAGACCCAGTACTTC. This chain uses TRBV6-5 with TRBJ2-5; TRBD2 agrees at 8 bases. This CDR3 is 14 amino acids long. Trimming removed 7 bases from V and 4 bases from J; junction bases left unmatched: 8. Germline assignment: CDR1 MNHEY and CDR2 SVGAGI.

J is TRBJ1-2 and V is TRBV23-1; 7 nucleotides align to TRBD1. TRBV23-1 is flagged as an ORF with uncertain function. The CDR3 extends over 15 amino acids. The J segment lost 5 bases and the V segment lost 3 bases, leaving 9 bases of the junction unmatched. The CDR3 DNA reads as TGCGCCAGCAGTCAGATGACAGGGTGCGGGTATGGCTACACCTTC. Its protein is CASSQMTGCGYGYTF.

The rearrangement joins TRBV7-2 to TRBJ2-1; TRBD2 aligns across 8 bases. Trimming cost V 4 bases and J 3 bases; bases outside gene matches: 5. The CDR3 consists of 15 residues. Germline V gene lookup returns CDR1 SGHTA and CDR2 FQGNSA. The CDR3 DNA is TGTGCCAGCAGCTCCGGGGGGGGGCGCTACAATGAGCAGTTCTTC. Protein sequence: CASSSGGGRYNEQFF.

The gene calls are TRBV7-9 and TRBJ2-7; D call uncertain. V lost 2 bases and J 2 bases, leaving 7 bases between the germline ends. Looked up from germline, CDR1 is SEHNR and CDR2 is FQNEAQ (reference sequence). The CDR3 has 13 amino acids. The CDR3 loop is CASSLIGAYEQYF. The DNA of the CDR3 is TGTGCCAGCAGCTTAATCGGTGCCTACGAGCAGTACTTC.

This sequence joins TRBV4-3 and TRBJ1-3; the match to TRBD1 covers 9 bases. CDR1 is LGHNA and CDR2 is YSLEER in the germline V gene. The V gene end was trimmed by 4 bases and the J gene end by 6 bases; junction bases not matched to a gene: 10. This CDR3 is built from 16 residues. DNA for the CDR3: TGCGCCAGCAGCCCTGGGCCCGGACAGGGGTCAAACACCATATATTTT. It yields the protein CASSPGPGQGSNTIYF.

As to this clone: Other DNA variants within this sample encode the same CDR3. V gene TRBV30 combines with J gene TRBJ1-1, with a tentative D call TRBD1 (5 bases). The CDR3 runs to 12 residues. The V gene's germline CDR1 is GTSNPN and CDR2 SVGIG (reference sequence). V lost 5 bases, J lost 0 bases, and 7 bases lay in between. The CDR3 here is CAWSGLNTEAFF. The CDR3 region has the DNA TGTGCCTGGTCAGGGTTGAACACTGAAGCTTTCTTT.

This clone was detected only a few times. J is TRBJ1-1 and V is TRBV10-3; possibly TRBD1 for D (6 bases). The V and J ends lost 6 bases and 1 base respectively, with 9 bases between them. The length of the CDR3 is 13 residues. Germline CDR1 is ENHRY and CDR2 is SYGVKD. CDR3 nucleotides: TGTGCCATCAGCGGACAGCAGAACACTGAAGCTTTCTTT. Translated: CAISGQQNTEAFF.

J is TRBJ1-1 and V is TRBV6-1; D unresolved. The CDR3 covers 14 residues. Between the trimmed V and J ends, which lost 1 base and 11 bases, there was a span of 17 bases. Germline V gene data show CDR1 as MNHNS and CDR2 as SASEGT. The CDR3 DNA reads as TGTGCCAGCAGTGAAGTTCCCGCCGCTTCGCGGGCTTTCTTT. This gives the protein CASSEVPAASRAFF.

The chain joins TRBV2 to TRBJ1-2, with TRBD1 as a possible D gene (5 bases). This CDR3 has 17 amino acids. V was trimmed by 7 bases and J by 2 bases, leaving 23 bases between them. Per germline, CDR1 SNHLY and CDR2 FYNNEI. CDR3 residues: CASTRGERQLRNYGYTF. The CDR3, as DNA: TGTGCCAGCACAAGGGGCGAAAGGCAACTTCGCAACTATGGCTACACCTTC.

The gene calls are TRBV18 and TRBJ1-2, with 7 bases lining up with TRBD1. The CDR3 contains 15 residues. Germline CDR1 reads KGHSH; CDR2 reads LQKENI. V trimming: 0 bases; J trimming: 5 bases; junction bases outside the gene matches: 6. Here the CDR3 reads CASSPPTGTLYGYTF. The DNA of the CDR3 is TGTGCCAGCTCACCACCGACAGGGACTCTATATGGCTACACCTTC.

This chain joins TRBV6-5 and TRBJ2-1; perhaps TRBD2 as D (5 bases). CDR1 MNHEY and CDR2 SVGAGI come from the germline V gene. CDR3 length equals 11 residues. Trimming removed 6 bases at V and 8 bases at J, with 8 bases between. The CDR3 DNA follows: TGTGCCAGCAGGTGGAGGCATGAGCAGTTCTTC. It yields the protein CASRWRHEQFF.

The chain combines TRBV10-3 with TRBJ1-1, with 8 nucleotides matching TRBD1. The CDR3 covers 13 residues. Germline CDR1 is ENHRY and CDR2 is SYGVKD. J was trimmed by 7 bases and V by 4 bases; bases with no gene match: 5. The CDR3: CAISGGTGGEAFF. Here the CDR3 DNA reads TGTGCCATCAGTGGGGGGACAGGTGGTGAAGCTTTCTTT.

The chain employs TRBV7-8 and TRBJ2-5; tentative D call: TRBD1 (6 bases). Germline V gives CDR1 SGHVS, CDR2 FQNEAQ. The V gene lost 10 bases and the J gene lost 4 bases, with 19 bases spanning the gap. The CDR3 contains 14 residues. CDR3 sequence (DNA): TGTGCCACCACCCCGGCAGGGGATGGAGAGACCCAGTACTTC. Its translation: CATTPAGDGETQYF.

V is TRBV11-2 and J is TRBJ2-7; TRBD1 aligns across 7 bases. Per germline, CDR1 SGHAT and CDR2 FQNNGV. The CDR3 totals 15 residues. V trimming: 5 bases; J trimming: 5 bases; junction bases outside the gene matches: 12. CDR3 bases: TGTGCCAGCAGCCCCGACAGGGACCCTCGGAACGAGCAGTACTTC. Protein sequence: CASSPDRDPRNEQYF.

J is TRBJ1-1 and V is TRBV3-1 (or the pseudogene TRBV3-2), with 10 bases fitting TRBD1. This CDR3 contains 18 residues. With 5 bases clipped from V and 0 bases from J, the junction kept 12 bases outside the gene matches. The germline gives CDR1 LGHDT, CDR2 YNNKEL (reference sequence). The CDR3, as DNA: TGTGCCAGCAGCTCAAGGGGACGACAGGGGGCGTTGAACACTGAAGCTTTCTTT. It is translated as CASSSRGRQGALNTEAFF.

V and J are TRBV30 and TRBJ1-2; 9 positions agree with TRBD1. The CDR3 has 14 residues. Unmatched junction bases numbered 10, after V lost 3 bases and J lost 8 bases. Germline V gene sequence: CDR1 GTSNPN, CDR2 SVGIG (reference sequence). This CDR3 reads CAWSRQGGREGYTF. DNA for the CDR3: TGTGCCTGGAGCCGACAGGGGGGACGCGAGGGCTACACCTTC.

CDR3 loop: CASSKTAGLELFF. In nucleotides, the CDR3 is TGTGCCAGCAGTAAGACTGCAGGGCTAGAACTGTTTTTT. The rearrangement joins TRBV2 to TRBJ1-4; possibly TRBD1 for D (5 bases). Germline lookup yields CDR1 SNHLY and CDR2 FYNNEI. V was shortened by 5 bases and J by 12 bases, with 16 bases between the two germline ends. CDR3 length: 13 residues.

The chain combines TRBV5-1 with TRBJ1-3; a weak D match, TRBD1 (5 bases). V was trimmed by 0 bases and J by 0 bases, leaving 13 bases between them. The V gene's germline CDR1 is SGHRS and CDR2 YFSETQ. This CDR3 region has 17 residues. CDR3 loop: CASSLALDGGSGNTIYF. As DNA, the CDR3 is TGCGCCAGCAGCTTGGCCCTAGACGGGGGCTCTGGAAACACCATATATTTT. The entire variable domain, with the rest obtained from reference TRBV5-1 and TRBJ1-3, is as follows: KAGVTQTPRYLIKTRGQQVTLSCSPISGHRSVSWYQQTPGQGLQFLFEYFSETQRNKGNFPGRFSGRQFSNSRSEMNVSTLELGDSALYLCASSLALDGGSGNTIYFGEGSWLTVV.

This clone was seen a handful of times. The chain links TRBV27 to TRBJ1-1; 8 bases map to TRBD1. The CDR3 has 16 amino acids. The junction had 12 bases not matched to a gene; V was cut back by 4 bases and J by 5 bases. The germline V gene has CDR1 MNHEY and CDR2 SMNVEV (reference sequence). In nucleotides, the CDR3 is TGTGCCAGCAGTTCCTACAGGGGGGTCTCGAGTACTGAAGCTTTCTTT. As protein: CASSSYRGVSSTEAFF.

This sequence joins TRBV7-2 and TRBJ1-2; 10 bases align to TRBD1. J lost 3 bases, V lost 5 bases, and 6 bases had no gene match. The CDR3 contains 15 residues. Germline loops: CDR1 SGHTA, CDR2 FQGNSA. CDR3: CASSPGTGDHYGYTF. In DNA, the CDR3 is TGTGCCAGCAGCCCAGGGACAGGGGATCACTATGGCTACACCTTC.

V and J are TRBV3-1 (or the pseudogene TRBV3-2) and TRBJ2-6, with D perhaps matching TRBD2 (5 bases). This CDR3 region has 16 residues. Germline V gene lookup returns CDR1 LGHDT and CDR2 YNNKEL (reference sequence). V dropped 1 base and J dropped 0 bases, with 7 bases sitting between them. CDR3 loop: CASSQARDSGANVLTF. CDR3 coding DNA: TGTGCCAGCAGCCAAGCGAGGGACTCTGGGGCCAACGTCCTGACTTTC.

CDR3 DNA sequence: TGTGCCAGCAGCGCTACAGGAGACAATCAGCCCCAGCATTTT. Residues: CASSATGDNQPQHF. This sequence joins TRBV6-2 or TRBV6-3 and TRBJ1-5; D is possibly TRBD1 (5 bases). With 6 bases removed from V and 3 bases from J, the gap between germline ends came to 12 bases. The germline V gene encodes CDR1 MNHEY and CDR2 SVGEGT. The CDR3 runs to 14 residues.

J is TRBJ2-3 and V is TRBV5-4; D is possibly TRBD2 (7 bases). V lost 7 bases, J lost 1 base, and 16 bases lay in between. Germline V gene sequence: CDR1 SGHNT, CDR2 YYREEE (reference sequence). The CDR3 consists of 15 residues. The CDR3 bases are TGTGCCAGCGGGAGGGGGGGGTCCGGCACAGATACGCAGTATTTT. This encodes CASGRGGSGTDTQYF.

This chain joins TRBV5-1 and TRBJ1-1; 7 bases align to TRBD1. The V gene end was trimmed by 4 bases and the J gene end by 2 bases; junction bases not matched to a gene: 8. The CDR3 consists of 15 residues. Germline lookup yields CDR1 SGHRS and CDR2 YFSETQ. The CDR3 coding sequence is TGCGCCAGCAGCCGCTGGACAGGAAGTAACACTGAAGCTTTCTTT. Its protein is CASSRWTGSNTEAFF.